This T cell receptor (beta chain) is drawn from a study of shared clonotypes between healthy human individuals. The method was immunoSEQ multiplex PCR; TCRdb's version includes in-frame clones alone and lacks a portion of them. The sample has approximately 1.1 million clones; about 84% are singletons. Germline V lookup: CDR1 MNHEY, CDR2 SVGAGI. With V trimmed by 2 bases and J by 8 bases, 5 bases remained unmatched. The CDR3 contains 16 residues. This receptor was identified in a man in his late teens or twenties in good health. Some clones in this sample may be carry-over from other donors' samples. Material: memory CD4+ T cells from PBMCs. Indicated subset: CD45RA-negative fraction. The chain links TRBV6-5 to TRBJ2-1; TRBD2 matches at 14 bases. CDR3 coding DNA: TGTGCCAGCAGTTACGATGGGACTAGCGGGAGTTATGAGCAGTTCTTC. It translates to CASSYDGTSGSYEQFF.